This TCR beta chain was recovered during a study of human T cells and chemical hapten exposure. Regarding the study as a whole: Counts of TCRs above 1 in 1000 frequency stayed unchanged with DPC sensitization.

Comments on this clonotype: Its target is unknown.

Stated time point: patch test 1, 2 weeks after DPC sensitization. Stated treatment: therapeutic diphenylcyclopropenone sensitization with weekly scalp DPC. At every patch-test visit, blood was drawn before the patch test was applied. Those who donated were patients with alopecia, 18 to 70 years of age, and suitable for DPC. Unique molecular identifiers were affixed to discrete cDNA molecules within the library. Each CDR3 protein gets one entry after TCRdb re-called the RACE reads with MiXCR. The repertoire has some 94,000 distinct CDR3 sequences, approximately 13% of them found once; the top ten carry roughly 2%. Germline CDR1 SGHNT, CDR2 YENEEA. This CDR3 has 16 residues. Unmatched junction bases numbered 4, after V lost 3 bases and J lost 1 base.

Sequenced here: whole blood, sampled in connection with sensitization to the hapten diphenylcyclopropenone (DPC). The chain employs TRBV11-3 and TRBJ2-1; 9 bases are shared with TRBD2. The clonotype was recovered from a woman aged 40 to 49 with alopecia areata. Some clones in this sample may be carry-over from other donors' samples. The CDR3 coding sequence is TGTGCCAGCAGCTTGTTAGCGGGAGCTTCCTACAATGAGCAGTTCTTC. Translated: CASSLLAGASYNEQFF.